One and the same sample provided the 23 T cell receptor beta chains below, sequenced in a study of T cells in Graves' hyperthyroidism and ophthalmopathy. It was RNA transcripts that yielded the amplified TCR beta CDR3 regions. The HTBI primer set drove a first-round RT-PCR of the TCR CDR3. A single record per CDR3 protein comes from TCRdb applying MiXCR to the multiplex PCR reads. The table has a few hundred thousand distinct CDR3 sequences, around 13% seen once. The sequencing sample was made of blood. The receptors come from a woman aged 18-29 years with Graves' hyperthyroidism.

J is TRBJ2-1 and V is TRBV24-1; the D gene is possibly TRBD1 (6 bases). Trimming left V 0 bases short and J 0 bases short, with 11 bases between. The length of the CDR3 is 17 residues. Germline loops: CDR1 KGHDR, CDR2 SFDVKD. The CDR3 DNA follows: TGTGCCACCAGTGATTTGCCCGGGACAACCTCCTACAATGAGCAGTTCTTC. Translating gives CATSDLPGTTSYNEQFF.

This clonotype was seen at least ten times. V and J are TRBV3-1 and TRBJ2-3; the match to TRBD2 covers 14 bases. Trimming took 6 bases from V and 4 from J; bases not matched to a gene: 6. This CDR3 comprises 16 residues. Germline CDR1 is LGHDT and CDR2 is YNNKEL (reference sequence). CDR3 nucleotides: TGTGCCAGCAGTATGGGACTAGCGGGAGCGGCAGATACGCAGTATTTT. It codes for CASSMGLAGAADTQYF.

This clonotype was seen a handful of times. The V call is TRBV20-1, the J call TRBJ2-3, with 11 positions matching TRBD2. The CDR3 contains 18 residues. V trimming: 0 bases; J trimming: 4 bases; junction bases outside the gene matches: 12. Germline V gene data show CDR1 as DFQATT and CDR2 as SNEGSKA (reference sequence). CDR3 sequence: CSARDILGLAGKADTQYF. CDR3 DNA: TGCAGTGCTAGAGATATCCTAGGACTAGCGGGTAAAGCAGATACGCAGTATTTT.

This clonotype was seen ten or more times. The CDR3 nucleotides are TGTGCCAGCACCGCACTAGCGGGAGGCTCCTACGAGCAGTACTTC. It codes for CASTALAGGSYEQYF. The genes are TRBV6-2 or TRBV6-3 and TRBJ2-7; 12 bases map to TRBD2. Germline assignment: CDR1 MNHEY and CDR2 SVGEGT. The CDR3 loop spans 15 amino acids. V trimming: 7 bases; J trimming: 0 bases; junction bases outside the gene matches: 4.

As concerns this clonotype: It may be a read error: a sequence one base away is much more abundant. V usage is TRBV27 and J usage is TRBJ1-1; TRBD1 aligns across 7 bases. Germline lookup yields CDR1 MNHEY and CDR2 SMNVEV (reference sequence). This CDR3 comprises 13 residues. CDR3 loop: CVGLDRENTEAFF. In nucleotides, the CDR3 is TGTGTCGGCCTCGACAGGGAAAACACTGAAGCTTTCTTT.

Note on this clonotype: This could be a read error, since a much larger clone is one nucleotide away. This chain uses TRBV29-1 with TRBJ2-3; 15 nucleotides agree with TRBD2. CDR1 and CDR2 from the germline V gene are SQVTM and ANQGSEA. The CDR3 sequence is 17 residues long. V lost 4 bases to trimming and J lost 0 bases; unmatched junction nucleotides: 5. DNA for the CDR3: TGCAGCGTTGTTGGTGGGACTAGCGGGGGGAGCACAGATACGCAGTATTTT. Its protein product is CSVVGGTSGGSTDTQYF.

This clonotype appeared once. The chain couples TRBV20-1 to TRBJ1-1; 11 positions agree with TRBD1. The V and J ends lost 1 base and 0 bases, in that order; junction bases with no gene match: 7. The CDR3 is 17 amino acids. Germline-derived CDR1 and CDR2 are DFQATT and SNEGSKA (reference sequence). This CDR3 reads CSARGGTGGLMNTEAFF. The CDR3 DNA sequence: TGCAGTGCTAGAGGAGGGACAGGGGGACTAATGAACACTGAAGCTTTCTTT.

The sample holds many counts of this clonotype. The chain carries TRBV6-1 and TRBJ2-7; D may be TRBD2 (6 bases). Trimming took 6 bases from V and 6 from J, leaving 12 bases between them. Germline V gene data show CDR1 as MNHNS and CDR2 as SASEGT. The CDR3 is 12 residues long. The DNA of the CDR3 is TGTGCCAGCAGCCCTGGGGGGAGCGAGCAGTACTTC. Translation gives CASSPGGSEQYF.

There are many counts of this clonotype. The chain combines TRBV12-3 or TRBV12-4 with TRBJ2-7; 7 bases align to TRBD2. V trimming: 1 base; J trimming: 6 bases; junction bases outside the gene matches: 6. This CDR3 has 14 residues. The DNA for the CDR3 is TGTGCCAGCAGTTTAGTGGGGGGAGGGATCGAGCAGTACTTC. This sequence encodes CASSLVGGGIEQYF.

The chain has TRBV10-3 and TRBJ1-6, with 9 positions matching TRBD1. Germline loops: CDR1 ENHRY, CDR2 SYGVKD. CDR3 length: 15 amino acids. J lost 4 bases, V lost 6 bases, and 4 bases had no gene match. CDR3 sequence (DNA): TGTGCCATCAGGGGACAGGGAGGTTATAATTCACCCCTCCACTTT. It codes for CAIRGQGGYNSPLHF.

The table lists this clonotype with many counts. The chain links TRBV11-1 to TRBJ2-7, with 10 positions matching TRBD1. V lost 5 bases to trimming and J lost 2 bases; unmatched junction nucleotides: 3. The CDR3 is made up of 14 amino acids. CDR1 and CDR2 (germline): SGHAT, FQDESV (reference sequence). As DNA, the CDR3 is TGTGCCAGCAGCCGGACAGGGGGTACCTACGAGCAGTACTTC. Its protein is CASSRTGGTYEQYF.

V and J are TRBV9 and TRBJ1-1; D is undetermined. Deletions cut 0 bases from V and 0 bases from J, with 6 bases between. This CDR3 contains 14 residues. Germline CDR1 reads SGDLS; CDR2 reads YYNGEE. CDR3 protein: CASSVEWVNTEAFF. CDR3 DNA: TGTGCCAGCAGCGTAGAATGGGTGAACACTGAAGCTTTCTTT.

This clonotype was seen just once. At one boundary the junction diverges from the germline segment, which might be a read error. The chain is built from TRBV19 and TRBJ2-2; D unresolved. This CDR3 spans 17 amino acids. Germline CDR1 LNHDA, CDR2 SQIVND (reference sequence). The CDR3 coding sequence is TGTGCCAGTAGCATAGCCCCATTTTCTGGGGACACCGGGGAGCTGTTTTTT. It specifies CASSIAPFSGDTGELFF.

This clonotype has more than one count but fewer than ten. In DNA, the CDR3 is TGTGCCAGCAGAGTACACACCGGGGAGCTGTTTTTT. Encoded protein: CASRVHTGELFF. The V and J genes are TRBV6-1 and TRBJ2-2, with D hard to call. Deletions cut 6 bases from V and 3 bases from J, with 5 bases between. Per the germline V gene, CDR1 is MNHNS and CDR2 is SASEGT. This CDR3 is built from 12 residues.

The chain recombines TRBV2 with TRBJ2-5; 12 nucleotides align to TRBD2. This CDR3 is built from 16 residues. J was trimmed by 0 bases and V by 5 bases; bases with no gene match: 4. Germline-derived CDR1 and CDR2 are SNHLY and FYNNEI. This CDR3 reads CASSRTSGGYQETQYF. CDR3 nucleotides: TGTGCCAGCAGTCGAACTAGCGGGGGGTACCAAGAGACCCAGTACTTC.

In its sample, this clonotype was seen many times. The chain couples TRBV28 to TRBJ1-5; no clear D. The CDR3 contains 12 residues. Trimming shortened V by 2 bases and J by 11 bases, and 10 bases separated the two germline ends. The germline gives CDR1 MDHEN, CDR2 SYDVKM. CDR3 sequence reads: CASSLENMSQHF. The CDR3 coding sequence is TGTGCCAGCAGTTTAGAGAACATGTCCCAGCATTTT.

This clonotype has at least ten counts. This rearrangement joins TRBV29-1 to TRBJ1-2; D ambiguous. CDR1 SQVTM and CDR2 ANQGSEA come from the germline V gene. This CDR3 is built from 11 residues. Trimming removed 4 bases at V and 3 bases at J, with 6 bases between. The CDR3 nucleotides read TGCAGCGTTGCAGGCGACTATGGCTACACCTTC. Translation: CSVAGDYGYTF.

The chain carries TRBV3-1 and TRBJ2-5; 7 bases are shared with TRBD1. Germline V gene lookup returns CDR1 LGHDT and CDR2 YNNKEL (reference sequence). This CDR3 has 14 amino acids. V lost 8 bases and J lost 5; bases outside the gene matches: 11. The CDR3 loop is CASSPLTGSETQYF. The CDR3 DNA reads TGTGCCAGCTCACCCCTGACAGGGTCGGAGACCCAGTACTTC.

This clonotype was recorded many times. This CDR3 is CASSRSENTIYF. The CDR3 region has the DNA TGTGCCAGCAGCCGTTCGGAGAACACCATATATTTT. The gene calls are TRBV3-1 and TRBJ1-3; the D is unclear. CDR3 size: 12 residues. Per germline, CDR1 LGHDT and CDR2 YNNKEL (reference sequence). V was shortened by 4 bases and J by 7 bases, with 8 bases between the two germline ends.

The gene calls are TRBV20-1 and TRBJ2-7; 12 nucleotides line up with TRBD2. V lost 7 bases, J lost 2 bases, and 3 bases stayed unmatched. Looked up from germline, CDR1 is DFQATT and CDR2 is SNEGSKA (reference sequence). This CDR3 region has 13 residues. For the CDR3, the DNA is TGCAGTGTCCGGACTAGCGGGACCTACGAGCAGTACTTC. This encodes CSVRTSGTYEQYF.

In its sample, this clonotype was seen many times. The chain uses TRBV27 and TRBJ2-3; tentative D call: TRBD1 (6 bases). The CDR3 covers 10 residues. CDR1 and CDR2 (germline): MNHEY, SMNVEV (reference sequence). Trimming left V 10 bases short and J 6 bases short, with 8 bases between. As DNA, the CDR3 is TGTGCCACCAGGGGTGATACGCAGTATTTT. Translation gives CATRGDTQYF.

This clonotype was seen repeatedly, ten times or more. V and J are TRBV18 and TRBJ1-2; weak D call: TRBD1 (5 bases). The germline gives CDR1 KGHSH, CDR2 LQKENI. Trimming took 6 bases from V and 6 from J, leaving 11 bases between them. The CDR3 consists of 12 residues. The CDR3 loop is CASSLRGDGYTF. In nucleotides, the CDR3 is TGTGCCAGCTCGCTGAGAGGGGATGGCTACACCTTC.

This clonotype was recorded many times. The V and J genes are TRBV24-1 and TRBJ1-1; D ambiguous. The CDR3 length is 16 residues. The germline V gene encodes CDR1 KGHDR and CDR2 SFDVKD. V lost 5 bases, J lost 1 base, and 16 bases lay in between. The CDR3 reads CATSARSSNPNTEAFF. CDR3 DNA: TGTGCCACCAGTGCGAGGTCTTCAAATCCGAACACTGAAGCTTTCTTT.